The 30 T cell receptor beta chains listed next were all sequenced from one sample in a study of CD8+ T cells in alopecia areata. Treatment of the sample: oral pan-JAK inhibitor, 5-10 mg twice daily. Investigators isolated RNA and reverse transcribed it into cDNA to act as the sequencing template. The table came from immunoSEQ multiplex PCR; TCRdb's copy has only in-frame clones and leaves some out. Of some 200,000 clones listed, around 60% are singletons. This material consisted of CD8+ T cells sorted from blood, taken at week 24, from a patient treated with tofacitinib. The receptors derive from a human donor with alopecia areata.

V usage is TRBV30 and J usage is TRBJ1-5; D is uncertain. The germline V gene has CDR1 GTSNPN and CDR2 SVGIG (reference sequence). The CDR3 is 17 residues long. Trimming left V 1 base short and J 1 base short, with 17 bases between. The DNA for the CDR3 is TGTGCCTGGAGTGGATCACCCCTTCGCAGCAGCAATCAGCCCCAGCATTTT. Amino acid sequence: CAWSGSPLRSSNQPQHF.

The chain has TRBV11-2 and TRBJ2-3, with D perhaps assigned TRBD1 or TRBD2 (5 bases each). This CDR3 is 15 amino acids long. V lost 1 base and J 2 bases, leaving 10 bases between the germline ends. Germline lookup yields CDR1 SGHAT and CDR2 FQNNGV. CDR3 sequence reads: CASSLAGTLTDTQYF. The CDR3 region has the DNA TGTGCCAGCAGCTTAGCCGGGACCCTCACAGATACGCAGTATTTT.

V usage is TRBV13 and J usage is TRBJ2-5; TRBD1 agrees at 7 bases. The CDR3 length is 14 residues. Germline CDR1 reads PRHDT; CDR2 reads FYEKMQ (reference sequence). V shed 0 bases, J shed 3 bases, and the junction held 1 base outside the gene matches. CDR3: CASSLGGTEETQYF. For the CDR3, the DNA is TGTGCCAGCAGCTTAGGGGGGACAGAAGAGACCCAGTACTTC.

The J gene is TRBJ1-6, the V gene TRBV30; no clear D gene. The V end was cut by 2 bases, the J end by 4 bases, with 18 bases between. The length of the CDR3 is 17 residues. In germline, CDR1 is GTSNPN, CDR2 SVGIG (reference sequence). Here the CDR3 reads CAWSTHDSRSYNSPLHF. The CDR3 coding sequence is TGTGCCTGGAGTACTCATGACTCAAGGAGTTATAATTCACCCCTCCACTTT. Complete variable domain (other parts from reference TRBV30 and TRBJ1-6): SQTIHQWPATLVQPVGSPLSLECTVEGTSNPNLYWYRQAAGRGLQLLFYSVGIGQISSEVPQNLSASRPQDRQFILSSKKLLLSDSGFYLCAWSTHDSRSYNSPLHFGNGTRLTVT.

A few counts support this clone. J is TRBJ1-2 and V is TRBV29-1; no definite D call. The CDR3 length is 11 residues. Per the germline V gene, CDR1 is SQVTM and CDR2 is ANQGSEA. V shed 6 bases and J shed 4 bases, with 9 bases lying between them. The CDR3 sequence: CSVRELYGYTF. Here the CDR3 DNA reads TGCAGCGTAAGGGAGCTCTATGGCTACACCTTC.

In this sample, this clone turned up a few times. This chain links TRBV4-2 with TRBJ2-7, with 8 bases aligning to TRBD1. V was clipped by 0 bases and J by 5 bases; unmatched bases: 9. This CDR3 comprises 16 residues. The germline V gene encodes CDR1 LGHNA and CDR2 YNFKEQ. CDR3 bases: TGTGCCAGCAGCCAAGAAGTGGGCAGGGGGCTCGACGAGCAGTACTTC. The encoded protein is CASSQEVGRGLDEQYF.

The chain couples TRBV19 to TRBJ2-7; D could derive from TRBD1 or TRBD2 (7 bases each). CDR1 and CDR2 from the germline V gene are LNHDA and SQIVND (reference sequence). V shed 5 bases and J shed 2 bases, with 19 bases lying between them. The CDR3 has 16 amino acids. This CDR3 reads CASSPPRGGPTYEQYF. Here the CDR3 DNA reads TGTGCCAGTAGTCCCCCCAGGGGGGGGCCGACCTACGAGCAGTACTTC.

This chain joins TRBV10-3 and TRBJ2-2; D may correspond to TRBD1 or TRBD2 (5 bases each). Germline values: CDR1 ENHRY, CDR2 SYGVKD. The CDR3 loop spans 16 amino acids. V shed 3 bases and J shed 1 base, with 12 bases lying between them. The CDR3 DNA reads TGTGCCATCAGTGAAGGGACCCACATGAACACCGGGGAGCTGTTTTTT. It yields the protein CAISEGTHMNTGELFF.

A note on this clone: This specimen includes other DNA sequences encoding the same CDR3. The V call is TRBV6-5, the J call TRBJ2-5, with D uncertain. This CDR3 spans 11 amino acids. CDR1 and CDR2 (germline): MNHEY, SVGAGI. With 6 bases removed from V and 5 bases from J, the gap between germline ends came to 7 bases. CDR3 sequence: CASSERETQYF. CDR3 sequence (DNA): TGTGCCAGCAGCGAAAGGGAGACCCAGTACTTC.

The J gene is TRBJ1-1, the V gene TRBV29-1, with 7 bases matching TRBD1. The CDR3 is 16 amino acids. Looked up from germline, CDR1 is SQVTM and CDR2 is ANQGSEA. The trim removed 6 bases at V and 0 bases at J, leaving 13 bases unmatched. CDR3 DNA: TGCAGCGTACGGGACAGTCTTCTGAGGGTGAACACTGAAGCTTTCTTT. Translation gives CSVRDSLLRVNTEAFF.

This clone was picked up one time. The rearrangement links TRBV5-1 to TRBJ2-5; TRBD2 matches at 8 bases. V lost 1 base, J lost 5 bases, and 7 bases stayed unmatched. Germline loops: CDR1 SGHRS, CDR2 YFSETQ. The CDR3 runs 15 residues. The CDR3 loop is CASSLSGGPSETQYF. CDR3 nucleotides: TGCGCCAGCAGCTTGTCGGGGGGGCCATCGGAGACCCAGTACTTC.

The chain has TRBV13 and TRBJ1-2; D is unresolved. Germline V gene data show CDR1 as PRHDT and CDR2 as FYEKMQ (reference sequence). V lost 0 bases and J lost 8, with 19 bases in between. This CDR3 is 16 amino acids long. The CDR3 DNA is TGTGCCAGCAGCTTAGGCCGATCGGGCCCAAGGCAAGGCTACACCTTC. Its translation: CASSLGRSGPRQGYTF.

This clone was seen a few times. J is TRBJ1-1 and V is TRBV7-8; possible D gene TRBD1, 5 bases. The CDR3 sequence is 16 residues long. Trimming stripped 0 bases from V and 10 bases from J, with 21 bases between. Looked up from germline, CDR1 is SGHVS and CDR2 is FQNEAQ. The CDR3 region has the DNA TGTGCCAGCAGCTTAGCGGTCCCTTTAGGGGTTCGGAGAGCTTTCTTT. This gives the protein CASSLAVPLGVRRAFF.

The chain combines TRBV30 with TRBJ1-1; tentatively, D is TRBD1 (6 bases). The CDR3 sequence is 15 residues long. Trimming pared 6 bases from V and 0 bases from J, leaving 17 bases between. The germline CDR1 and CDR2 sequences are GTSNPN and SVGIG (reference sequence). CDR3 bases: TGTGCCTGCCAAGGACAGACCCTCATGAACACTGAAGCTTTCTTT. As protein: CACQGQTLMNTEAFF.

This clone was seen a handful of times. The chain links TRBV10-3 to TRBJ2-5; D possibly corresponds to TRBD1 (5 bases). CDR1 and CDR2 (germline): ENHRY, SYGVKD. The CDR3 runs to 15 residues. Trimming pared 2 bases from V and 5 bases from J, leaving 15 bases between. DNA for the CDR3: TGTGCCATCAGTGAGGTCTCGAGGCCAGGGGAGACCCAGTACTTC. Its translation: CAISEVSRPGETQYF.

The chain couples TRBV30 to TRBJ1-3; unclear D gene. V was clipped by 4 bases and J by 4 bases, with 8 bases between them. CDR1 is GTSNPN and CDR2 is SVGIG in the germline V gene (reference sequence). This CDR3 spans 12 amino acids. CDR3 DNA: TGTGCCTGGACCTTGACCGGAAACACCATATATTTT. Its translation is CAWTLTGNTIYF.

This chain connects TRBV7-9 to TRBJ1-2; 7 bases fit TRBD1. The CDR3 extends over 14 amino acids. The V and J ends lost 4 bases and 0 bases, in that order; junction bases with no gene match: 2. CDR1 and CDR2 from the germline V gene are SEHNR and FQNEAQ (reference sequence). Here the CDR3 reads CASSSGQANYGYTF. CDR3 bases: TGTGCCAGCAGCTCAGGACAGGCTAACTATGGCTACACCTTC.

The gene calls are TRBV5-4 and TRBJ2-1; D is unresolved. CDR3 length: 13 residues. CDR1 and CDR2 (germline): SGHNT, YYREEE (reference sequence). Trimming removed 0 bases from V and 10 bases from J, with 11 bases in between. CDR3 bases: TGTGCCAGCAGCTTGGGTCCAGCCGCCGAGCAGTTCTTC. Protein: CASSLGPAAEQFF.

This clone occurred a few times. The J gene is TRBJ2-2, the V gene TRBV19, with 9 bases aligning to TRBD1. V trimming: 5 bases; J trimming: 9 bases; junction bases outside the gene matches: 4. The CDR3 extends over 13 amino acids. Per germline, CDR1 LNHDA and CDR2 SQIVND (reference sequence). DNA of the CDR3: TGTGCCAGTAGTGCCGGGACAGGGCGGGAGCTGTTTTTT. Translated, it gives CASSAGTGRELFF.

The rearrangement links TRBV28 to TRBJ2-5; TRBD1 is a possible D gene (7 bases). This CDR3 region has 16 residues. The germline V gene encodes CDR1 MDHEN and CDR2 SYDVKM. V was pared by 3 bases and J by 0 bases, with 14 bases between. The CDR3 coding sequence is TGTGCCAGCAGTTTCGGGGGACAGACCTACCAAGAGACCCAGTACTTC. Protein: CASSFGGQTYQETQYF.

This clone turned up a few times. This CDR3 is CASTSAGYEQFF. The DNA for the CDR3 is TGTGCCAGCACCTCAGCTGGCTATGAGCAGTTCTTC. J is TRBJ2-1 and V is TRBV5-6; D is undetermined. Per germline, CDR1 SGHDT and CDR2 YYEEEE. This CDR3 spans 12 amino acids. V lost 6 bases and J lost 8, with 12 bases in between.

V gene TRBV4-2 combines with J gene TRBJ2-1; TRBD2 matches at 16 bases. The CDR3 has 15 amino acids. The germline CDR1 and CDR2 sequences are LGHNA and YNFKEQ. The J segment lost 10 bases and the V segment lost 4 bases, leaving 4 bases of the junction unmatched. DNA of the CDR3: TGTGCCAGCAGCCCGCCGGGACTAGCGGGGGGGGAGCAGTTCTTC. Amino acid sequence: CASSPPGLAGGEQFF.

This chain links TRBV5-6 with TRBJ2-2; no definite D call. The CDR3 covers 12 residues. The ends were cut back, 3 bases at V and 7 bases at J, with 7 bases in the middle. Germline-derived CDR1 and CDR2 are SGHDT and YYEEEE. CDR3 in DNA: TGTGCCAGCAGCTCCAGTGTCGGGGAGCTGTTTTTT. Its protein is CASSSSVGELFF.

The chain couples TRBV9 to TRBJ2-1, with D possibly TRBD1 on 5 matching bases. Deletions cut 3 bases from V and 5 bases from J, with 9 bases between. Germline CDR1 is SGDLS and CDR2 is YYNGEE. The CDR3 is made up of 13 amino acids. In DNA form, the CDR3 reads TGTGCCAGCAGCGGACGACAGAACAATGAGCAGTTCTTC. Translating gives CASSGRQNNEQFF. Using reference TRBV9 and TRBJ2-1 for the parts outside the CDR3, the full variable domain is DSGVTQTPKHLITATGQRVTLRCSPRSGDLSVYWYQQSLDQGLQFLIQYYNGEERAKGNILERFSAQQFPDLHSELNLSSLELGDSALYFCASSGRQNNEQFFGPGTRLTVL.

The chain carries TRBV27 and TRBJ1-2, with 7 bases identical to TRBD1. The CDR3 is 15 residues long. V lost 6 bases, J lost 3 bases, and 10 bases stayed unmatched. Germline V lookup: CDR1 MNHEY, CDR2 SMNVEV (reference sequence). CDR3 sequence reads: CASRGDREWDYGYTF. The CDR3 region has the DNA TGTGCCAGCAGGGGAGACAGGGAATGGGACTATGGCTACACCTTC.

The genes are TRBV6-1 and TRBJ2-3; D is unclear. Germline CDR1 MNHNS, CDR2 SASEGT. The V and J ends lost 3 bases and 2 bases respectively, with 15 bases between them. The CDR3 covers 16 residues. This CDR3 reads CASSDPVGLDTDTQYF. CDR3 in DNA: TGTGCCAGCAGTGACCCAGTAGGGTTAGACACAGATACGCAGTATTTT.

The chain employs TRBV2 and TRBJ2-3, with D uncertain. This CDR3 comprises 12 residues. The ends were cut back, 6 bases at V and 2 bases at J, with 6 bases in the middle. Germline assignment: CDR1 SNHLY and CDR2 FYNNEI. For the CDR3, the DNA is TGTGCCAGCAGGTCGGCCACAGATACGCAGTATTTT. It translates to CASRSATDTQYF.

This clone was counted only a few times. The V gene is TRBV29-1, the J gene TRBJ2-6; D might be TRBD1 (5 bases). The V and J ends lost 1 base and 4 bases respectively, with 8 bases between them. The CDR3 totals 14 residues. In germline, CDR1 is SQVTM, CDR2 ANQGSEA. CDR3 DNA: TGCAGCGTTGAAGCAGGGTTCGGGGCCAACGTCCTGACTTTC. It is translated as CSVEAGFGANVLTF.

The chain has TRBV7-6 and TRBJ2-3; maybe TRBD2 (7 bases). Germline V gene lookup returns CDR1 SGHVS and CDR2 FNYEAQ. This CDR3 has 15 amino acids. The V end was cut by 1 base, the J end by 4 bases, with 12 bases between. Written as DNA, the CDR3 is TGTGCCAGCAGCTTAGTTGGGGGGGCACCAGATACGCAGTATTTT. Protein: CASSLVGGAPDTQYF.

This clone was seen only once. V and J are TRBV6-5 and TRBJ1-2, with D uncertain. Trimming left V 7 bases short and J 4 bases short, with 13 bases between. This CDR3 spans 13 amino acids. The germline CDR1 and CDR2 sequences are MNHEY and SVGAGI. The CDR3 DNA reads as TGTGCCAGCACCCTCCAGGCGGTCTATGGCTACACCTTC. Amino acid sequence: CASTLQAVYGYTF.